The 14 T cell receptor beta chains listed next were all sequenced from one sample in a study of T cells in Graves' hyperthyroidism and ophthalmopathy. Regions amplified from RNA transcripts were the TCR beta CDR3 regions. During a first-round RT-PCR of the TCR CDR3, the HTBI primer set was used. TCRdb used MiXCR to reprocess the multiplex PCR reads, holding one entry per CDR3 protein. The table lists 380,000 or so distinct CDR3 sequences, about a fifth of them singletons, with about 3.7% in the top ten. The sequencing input was blood. Source of these receptors: a woman younger than 35 with Graves' hyperthyroidism.

This clonotype was recorded many times. The CDR3 does not end in the conserved phenylalanine or tryptophan, so this is likely a read error. J is TRBJ1-5 and V is TRBV12-3 or TRBV12-4, with D perhaps matching TRBD1 (5 bases). The CDR3 spans 15 residues. The V end lost 4 bases, the J end lost 2 bases, and 12 bases lay between the germline ends. DNA of the CDR3: TGTGCCAGCAGTTCCAGGGACGTCGGCAATCAGCCCCAGCATCTT. This sequence encodes CASSSRDVGNQPQHL.

This clonotype has ten or more counts. The chain has TRBV5-1 and TRBJ1-5; TRBD1 might be the D (5 bases). This CDR3 spans 14 amino acids. V was pared by 5 bases and J by 3 bases, with 12 bases between. The germline V gene has CDR1 SGHRS and CDR2 YFSETQ. The CDR3 DNA reads as TGCGCCAGCAGAGCCACAGGTTCCAATCAGCCCCAGCATTTT. Amino acids: CASRATGSNQPQHF.

Many counts were recorded for this clonotype. V usage is TRBV10-3 and J usage is TRBJ1-2; D is ambiguous. Trimming left V 0 bases short and J 2 bases short, with 7 bases between. The V gene's germline CDR1 is ENHRY and CDR2 SYGVKD. This CDR3 has 14 amino acids. The CDR3 is CAISESGGNYGYTF. CDR3 sequence (DNA): TGTGCCATCAGTGAGTCTGGCGGCAACTATGGCTACACCTTC.

This clonotype came up many times. The CDR3 end shows no conserved phenylalanine or tryptophan, and so a read error is likely. The limits of the CDR3 on the DNA are not certain, so only TCRdb's listed CDR3 is given. The chain combines TRBV2 with TRBJ2-7; TRBD2 was called by the table and not checked on the DNA. The germline CDR1 and CDR2 sequences are SNHLY and FYNNEI. The CDR3 is 11 amino acids long, termini counted. The CDR3 sequence: CASSEAAGPKL.

V usage is TRBV6-4 and J usage is TRBJ2-2; 10 nucleotides line up with TRBD2. J was trimmed by 3 bases and V by 3 bases; bases with no gene match: 1. The germline CDR1 and CDR2 sequences are MRHNA and SNTAGT. The CDR3 consists of 15 residues. The CDR3 DNA is TGTGCCAGCAGTGAAACTAGCGGGGACACCGGGGAGCTGTTTTTT. Translating gives CASSETSGDTGELFF.

V gene TRBV10-3 combines with J gene TRBJ1-2, with D possibly TRBD1 on 5 matching bases. CDR1 and CDR2 (germline): ENHRY, SYGVKD. V was shortened by 0 bases and J by 7 bases, with 9 bases between the two germline ends. This CDR3 is built from 13 residues. CDR3 in amino acids: CAISESRQGGYTF. The CDR3 coding sequence is TGTGCCATCAGTGAGTCACGGCAGGGTGGCTACACCTTC.

At least ten counts were recorded for this clonotype. The chain has TRBV7-8 and TRBJ1-5; the match to TRBD1 covers 9 bases. From germline, CDR1 is SGHVS and CDR2 FQNEAQ. The CDR3 is 17 amino acids. V shed 2 bases and J 1 base; nucleotides not matched to a gene: 6. The CDR3: CASSLKDRGESNQPQHF. The CDR3 DNA sequence: TGTGCCAGCAGCTTAAAGGACAGGGGCGAAAGCAATCAGCCCCAGCATTTT.

This clonotype was counted many times. The rearrangement joins TRBV10-3 to TRBJ1-1, with a weak D call TRBD1 (6 bases). CDR3 length: 15 residues. V lost 6 bases and J 8 bases, leaving 22 bases between the germline ends. CDR1 is ENHRY, CDR2 SYGVKD, per germline. The CDR3 protein is CAIRDTGIATKEAFF. CDR3 DNA sequence: TGTGCCATCAGGGATACAGGGATTGCCACGAAGGAAGCTTTCTTT.

The chain has TRBV20-1 and TRBJ2-2, with 7 bases identical to TRBD2. The CDR3 consists of 16 residues. Germline-derived CDR1 and CDR2 are DFQATT and SNEGSKA (reference sequence). The junction had 17 bases not matched to a gene; V was cut back by 6 bases and J by 7 bases. The chain's CDR3 is CSAPRWGGGFDGELFF. DNA of the CDR3: TGCAGTGCCCCCAGGTGGGGGGGGGGGTTTGACGGGGAGCTGTTTTTT.

This clonotype was recorded many times. J is TRBJ2-5 and V is TRBV20-1; TRBD2 matches at 12 bases. Germline V lookup: CDR1 DFQATT, CDR2 SNEGSKA (reference sequence). This CDR3 has 14 residues. V was pared by 6 bases and J by 7 bases, with 9 bases of the junction left unmatched. The DNA for the CDR3 is TGCAGTGCGAGTACTAGCGGGGGGACCGGGACCCAGTACTTC. As protein: CSASTSGGTGTQYF.

This clonotype was seen at least ten times. This chain connects TRBV28 to TRBJ2-2, with 10 positions matching TRBD1. The trim removed 6 bases at V and 8 bases at J, leaving 9 bases unmatched. CDR1 MDHEN and CDR2 SYDVKM come from the germline V gene. This CDR3 spans 15 amino acids. In DNA, the CDR3 is TGTGCCAGCAGATCGGGACAGGGGTTGTCGGGGGAGCTGTTTTTT. Amino acid sequence: CASRSGQGLSGELFF.

This clonotype was found many times. The rearrangement joins TRBV27 to TRBJ2-7; D not certain. Trimming shortened V by 8 bases and J by 6 bases, and 11 bases separated the two germline ends. The CDR3 is 11 amino acids. In germline, CDR1 is MNHEY, CDR2 SMNVEV (reference sequence). The CDR3, as DNA: TGTGCCAGCGGCCGCCCCGCCGAGCAGTACTTC. It encodes CASGRPAEQYF.

This clonotype was seen at least ten times. This chain joins TRBV7-9 and TRBJ1-2, with a weak D call TRBD1 (5 bases). The length of the CDR3 is 14 residues. The V and J ends lost 5 bases and 3 bases respectively, with 13 bases between them. Germline V gene lookup returns CDR1 SEHNR and CDR2 FQNEAQ (reference sequence). CDR3: CASSPRARDYGYTF. CDR3 DNA sequence: TGTGCCAGCAGCCCACGGGCCAGGGACTATGGCTACACCTTC.

The V call is TRBV12-3 or TRBV12-4, the J call TRBJ1-5, with D perhaps matching TRBD1 (6 bases). The CDR3 extends over 14 amino acids. With 3 bases removed from V and 3 bases from J, the gap between germline ends came to 9 bases. CDR3 in DNA: TGTGCCAGCAGTTTTGACAGGCACAATCAGCCCCAGCATTTT. Residues: CASSFDRHNQPQHF.